Included here is one T cell receptor beta chain sequence, with context. The antigen is not known. A far bigger clonotype differs at one base, so this is likely a read error. Other DNA sequences in the same sample also yield this CDR3. This entry belongs to a study of shared clonotypes between healthy human individuals. Background on the study: Each donor's CD4 naive and CD4 memory cells filled three plates apiece, CD8 naive two, and CD8 memory one.

CDR3 length: 12 amino acids. Germline V gene data show CDR1 as MDHEN and CDR2 as SYDVKM. Study-level points and caveats: Sampling included only blood; tissue repertoires likely differ.

Original processing notes: Junction-only immunoSEQ sequences carried no quality scores, so filtering differed. Clones were sequenced by immunoSEQ multiplex PCR, and TCRdb holds only the in-frame ones, with some missing. D and trimming come from the DNA, and the V and J calls and clone size come from that table. Of about 1.1 million clones detected, roughly 74% appear once; the ten largest clones hold roughly 0.62%. The TCR comes from a man in his late teens or twenties in good health. Some clones in this sample may be carry-over from other donors' samples. V and J are TRBV28 and TRBJ1-1; TRBD1 aligns across 9 bases. The sequenced material came from memory CD4+ T cells from PBMCs. Subset given: CD45RA-negative fraction. CDR3 DNA sequence: TGTGCCAGCAGCGGGACAGGGCGAGAAGCCTTCTTT. It translates to CASSGTGREAFF.